These 10 T cell receptor beta chains share one sample of origin, sequenced in a study of blood T cell repertoires in COVID-19. Here immunoSEQ multiplex PCR was the method, and the copy in TCRdb shows in-frame clones only, minus some. The sample gives tens of thousands of clones, roughly nine tenths of which show up once; over 5% is in the top ten. The sequencing input was peripheral blood. These receptors came from a man between 60 and 70 years old with COVID-19, enrolled during active disease.

The genes are TRBV7-3 and TRBJ2-2, with 9 bases that match TRBD1. Looked up from germline, CDR1 is SGHTA and CDR2 is FQGTGA. The CDR3 has 16 amino acids. V lost 5 bases, J lost 6 bases, and 10 bases stayed unmatched. The CDR3, as DNA: TGTGCCAGCAGCATACCGGGACAGGGAGGGGCCGGGGAGCTGTTTTTT. The encoded protein is CASSIPGQGGAGELFF.

The CDR3 DNA sequence: TGTGCCAGCAGGACAGGGGGCACTGAAGCTTTCTTT. It yields the protein CASRTGGTEAFF. The chain couples TRBV6-5 to TRBJ1-1; 9 nucleotides line up with TRBD1. The CDR3 runs 12 residues. The junction had 0 bases not matched to a gene; V was cut back by 6 bases and J by 4 bases. Per germline, CDR1 MNHEY and CDR2 SVGAGI.

The rearrangement links TRBV3-1 (or the pseudogene TRBV3-2) to TRBJ2-7, with 11 bases fitting TRBD2. Germline V gene lookup returns CDR1 LGHDT and CDR2 YNNKEL (reference sequence). J was trimmed by 2 bases and V by 5 bases; bases with no gene match: 17. The CDR3 covers 19 residues. CDR3 sequence reads: CASSIDDSSGRFSAYEQYF. CDR3 DNA: TGTGCCAGCAGCATAGACGATTCTAGCGGGAGGTTCTCCGCCTACGAGCAGTACTTC.

The CDR3 DNA reads TGTGCCAGCAGCTTCGGACAGGGGGCAAGGACTAATGAAAAACTGTTTTTT. Translated, it gives CASSFGQGARTNEKLFF. The chain employs TRBV11-2 and TRBJ1-4, with TRBD1 matching 11 bases. The length of the CDR3 is 17 residues. The junction had 5 bases not matched to a gene; V was cut back by 3 bases and J by 2 bases. In germline, CDR1 is SGHAT, CDR2 FQNNGV.

The chain has TRBV7-9 and TRBJ1-1, with 8 positions matching TRBD1. The CDR3 covers 15 residues. The V gene end was trimmed by 5 bases and the J gene end by 4 bases; junction bases not matched to a gene: 9. From germline, CDR1 is SEHNR and CDR2 FQNEAQ (reference sequence). The CDR3 bases are TGTGCCAGCAGCCTTCACAGGGGGGAAGGCACTGAAGCTTTCTTT. Translation: CASSLHRGEGTEAFF.

The rearrangement uses TRBV30 and TRBJ2-1; D is unclear. Germline V lookup: CDR1 GTSNPN, CDR2 SVGIG (reference sequence). The CDR3 has 13 residues. Between the trimmed V and J ends, which lost 1 base and 4 bases, there was a span of 8 bases. For the CDR3, the DNA is TGTGCCTGGAGTGGAGTCGGGTACAATGAGCAGTTCTTC. This codes for CAWSGVGYNEQFF. Looking up the rest from reference TRBV30 and TRBJ2-1 gives the full variable domain: SQTIHQWPATLVQPVGSPLSLECTVEGTSNPNLYWYRQAAGRGLQLLFYSVGIGQISSEVPQNLSASRPQDRQFILSSKKLLLSDSGFYLCAWSGVGYNEQFFGPGTRLTVL.

In its sample, this clone was seen once. The rearrangement uses TRBV19 and TRBJ1-1; the match to TRBD1 covers 9 bases. Germline CDR1 is LNHDA and CDR2 is SQIVND (reference sequence). The V gene end was trimmed by 5 bases and the J gene end by 7 bases; junction bases not matched to a gene: 11. This CDR3 is built from 15 residues. CDR3 protein: CASSPGDRVFVEAFF. CDR3 in DNA: TGTGCCAGTAGTCCAGGGGACAGGGTATTCGTTGAAGCTTTCTTT.

V is TRBV3-1 (or the pseudogene TRBV3-2) and J is TRBJ1-1; D call uncertain. Trimming removed 4 bases from V and 5 bases from J, with 20 bases in between. This CDR3 contains 16 residues. The germline CDR1 and CDR2 sequences are LGHDT and YNNKEL (reference sequence). CDR3 loop: CASSPRTGYGWTEAFF. The DNA of the CDR3 is TGTGCCAGCAGCCCTCGGACTGGATATGGGTGGACTGAAGCTTTCTTT.

The rearrangement joins TRBV30 to TRBJ1-1; maybe TRBD1 (5 bases). Germline V gene sequence: CDR1 GTSNPN, CDR2 SVGIG (reference sequence). V was clipped by 5 bases and J by 11 bases, with 15 bases between them. The CDR3 loop spans 11 amino acids. As DNA, the CDR3 is TGTGCCTGGTCTCACGGGGGTTCGGCTTTCTTT. Translating gives CAWSHGGSAFF.

This chain uses TRBV9 with TRBJ1-1; no firm D call. The CDR3 totals 13 residues. The V end lost 4 bases, the J end lost 0 bases, and 7 bases lay between the germline ends. The germline V gene has CDR1 SGDLS and CDR2 YYNGEE. CDR3 bases: TGTGCCAGCAGCTTCTCCGTGAACACTGAAGCTTTCTTT. The encoded protein is CASSFSVNTEAFF.